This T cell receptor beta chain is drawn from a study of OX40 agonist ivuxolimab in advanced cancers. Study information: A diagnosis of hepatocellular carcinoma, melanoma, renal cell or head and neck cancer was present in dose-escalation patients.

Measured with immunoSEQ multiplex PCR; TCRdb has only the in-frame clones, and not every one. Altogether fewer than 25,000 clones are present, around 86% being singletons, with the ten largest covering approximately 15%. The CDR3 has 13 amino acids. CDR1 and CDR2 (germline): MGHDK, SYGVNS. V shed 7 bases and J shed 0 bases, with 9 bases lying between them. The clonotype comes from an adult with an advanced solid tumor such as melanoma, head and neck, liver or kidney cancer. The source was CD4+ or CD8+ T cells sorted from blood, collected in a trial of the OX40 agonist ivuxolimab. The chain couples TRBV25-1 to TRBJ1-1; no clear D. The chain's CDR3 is CASKPQLNTEAFF. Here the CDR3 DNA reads TGTGCCAGCAAACCACAGCTGAACACTGAAGCTTTCTTT.